The 21 T cell receptor beta chains listed next were all sequenced from one sample in a study of neoadjuvant nivolumab and ipilimumab in lung cancer. Only in-frame clones appear in the TCRdb table, and some are missing; sequencing was by immunoSEQ multiplex PCR. Among a few thousand clones listed, roughly 70% were seen once. This material consisted of tumor tissue, taken after neoadjuvant nivolumab, alone or with ipilimumab, at or shortly before surgery. The receptors were gathered from an adult with non-small cell lung cancer.

This clone counts as medium-sized. The V and J genes are TRBV5-1 and TRBJ1-6; 10 bases match TRBD1. The length of the CDR3 is 16 residues. From germline, CDR1 is SGHRS and CDR2 YFSETQ. After removal of 7 bases from V and 5 bases from J, the junction contained 9 bases not matched to a gene. CDR3 DNA sequence: TGCGCCAGCCGCCGGCCTGGGACAGGGGATAATTCACCCCTCCACTTT. Translating gives CASRRPGTGDNSPLHF.

The chain couples TRBV11-2 to TRBJ1-4; no clear D. This CDR3 contains 13 residues. Germline V gene lookup returns CDR1 SGHAT and CDR2 FQNNGV. With 5 bases removed from V and 4 bases from J, the gap between germline ends came to 8 bases. The CDR3 loop is CASSLLRNEKLFF. The CDR3 DNA follows: TGTGCCAGCAGCCTTCTTCGTAATGAAAAACTGTTTTTT.

The chain combines TRBV5-1 with TRBJ2-7; 8 bases map to TRBD1. In germline, CDR1 is SGHRS, CDR2 YFSETQ. This CDR3 has 16 residues. V trimming: 7 bases; J trimming: 0 bases; junction bases outside the gene matches: 12. The CDR3 here is CASRTGQATISYEQYF. CDR3 in DNA: TGCGCCAGCCGGACGGGACAGGCCACAATCTCCTACGAGCAGTACTTC.

The chain recombines TRBV14 with TRBJ2-3; TRBD1 matches 9 bases. CDR1 is SGHDN, CDR2 FVKESK, per germline. The CDR3 sequence is 15 residues long. V lost 4 bases to trimming and J lost 5 bases; unmatched junction nucleotides: 7. For the CDR3, the DNA is TGTGCCAGCAGCCTGCCGGGACAGGGTATAGATACGCAGTATTTT. This gives the protein CASSLPGQGIDTQYF.

This clone showed up just once. The chain recombines TRBV7-2 with TRBJ2-7; D not resolved. The germline V gene encodes CDR1 SGHTA and CDR2 FQGNSA. This CDR3 has 11 residues. V was trimmed by 5 bases and J by 2 bases, leaving 4 bases between them. CDR3 DNA: TGTGCCAGCAGCCCAGCCTACGAGCAGTACTTC. It translates to CASSPAYEQYF.

The gene calls are TRBV7-2 and TRBJ1-3, with 7 bases aligning to TRBD1. The CDR3 is 15 residues long. The germline V gene encodes CDR1 SGHTA and CDR2 FQGNSA. J lost 8 bases, V lost 5 bases, and 12 bases had no gene match. CDR3 sequence reads: CASSAWTGTRDTIYF. The CDR3 coding sequence is TGTGCCAGCAGCGCGTGGACAGGAACGAGAGACACCATATATTTT.

V gene TRBV4-3 combines with J gene TRBJ2-6; D possibly corresponds to TRBD1 (5 bases). V shed 2 bases and J shed 2 bases, with 10 bases lying between them. Germline V lookup: CDR1 LGHNA, CDR2 YSLEER. The CDR3 contains 16 residues. DNA of the CDR3: TGCGCCAGCAGCCAAAATTGGGGCACTGGGGCCAACGTCCTGACTTTC. Amino acid sequence: CASSQNWGTGANVLTF.

The J gene is TRBJ2-7, the V gene TRBV2; D remains ambiguous. The length of the CDR3 is 13 residues. Trimming cost V 4 bases and J 2 bases, with 9 bases left between them. Germline lookup yields CDR1 SNHLY and CDR2 FYNNEI. The CDR3 loop is CASSVRPPYEQYF. The DNA of the CDR3 is TGTGCCAGCAGTGTCAGGCCTCCCTACGAGCAGTACTTC.

The J gene is TRBJ1-6, the V gene TRBV5-5; 8 positions agree with TRBD1. This CDR3 has 16 residues. The V gene end was trimmed by 5 bases and the J gene end by 7 bases; junction bases not matched to a gene: 11. Germline V gene data show CDR1 as SGHKS and CDR2 as YYEKEE (reference sequence). For the CDR3, the DNA is TGTGCCAGCAGGTCTAACGAGGGGACAGGAAATTCACCCCTCCACTTT. It is translated as CASRSNEGTGNSPLHF.

The chain is built from TRBV13 and TRBJ1-1; D possibly corresponds to TRBD1 (6 bases). V gave up 2 bases and J gave up 4 bases, with 11 bases separating them. Germline CDR1 reads PRHDT; CDR2 reads FYEKMQ (reference sequence). CDR3 size: 14 residues. DNA of the CDR3: TGTGCCAGCAGCTTAAGGGGGTATGGCACTGAAGCTTTCTTT. Protein sequence: CASSLRGYGTEAFF. The whole variable domain, filled in from reference TRBV13 and TRBJ1-1, reads AAGVIQSPRHLIKEKRETATLKCYPIPRHDTVYWYQQGPGQDPQFLISFYEKMQSDKGSIPDRFSAQQFSDYHSELNMSSLELGDSALYFCASSLRGYGTEAFFGQGTRLTVV.

The rearrangement joins TRBV7-9 to TRBJ2-5; D may be TRBD1 (6 bases). Per germline, CDR1 SEHNR and CDR2 FQNEAQ (reference sequence). Trimming removed 1 base from V and 8 bases from J, with 14 bases in between. The CDR3 spans 14 residues. CDR3 in amino acids: CASSLVTGITTQYF. DNA of the CDR3: TGTGCCAGCAGCTTAGTCACAGGGATAACAACCCAGTACTTC.

This clone appeared a single time. The CDR3: CASRAAGAYGYTF. The CDR3 DNA reads as TGCGCCAGCAGAGCGGCAGGGGCCTATGGCTACACCTTC. The chain carries TRBV4-3 and TRBJ1-2; possible D gene TRBD1, 6 bases. Germline values: CDR1 LGHNA, CDR2 YSLEER. This CDR3 has 13 residues. V gave up 6 bases and J gave up 4 bases, with 12 bases separating them.

This chain connects TRBV7-9 to TRBJ1-5, with D possibly TRBD1 on 6 matching bases. CDR3 length equals 15 residues. Trimming took 5 bases from V and 5 from J, leaving 16 bases between them. CDR1 SEHNR and CDR2 FQNEAQ come from the germline V gene (reference sequence). The CDR3 DNA is TGTGCCAGCAGCCCGCGAGGGGGGGCGGATCAGCCCCAGCATTTT. Protein sequence: CASSPRGGADQPQHF. The whole variable domain, remainder taken from reference TRBV7-9 and TRBJ1-5, is DTGVSQNPRHKITKRGQNVTFRCDPISEHNRLYWYRQTLGQGPEFLTYFQNEAQLEKSRLLSDRFSAERPKGSFSTLEIQRTEQGDSAMYLCASSPRGGADQPQHFGDGTRLSIL.

The chain couples TRBV7-9 to TRBJ1-2, with D possibly TRBD1 on 6 matching bases. V was pared by 5 bases and J by 4 bases, with 14 bases between. Per germline, CDR1 SEHNR and CDR2 FQNEAQ (reference sequence). CDR3 length: 14 residues. The CDR3 DNA sequence: TGTGCCAGCAGCCCTTCGACAGGCGGCTATGGCTACACCTTC. This sequence encodes CASSPSTGGYGYTF.

The gene calls are TRBV27 and TRBJ1-2; 7 nucleotides align to TRBD1. Germline-derived CDR1 and CDR2 are MNHEY and SMNVEV (reference sequence). The CDR3 has 15 residues. V was clipped by 6 bases and J by 4 bases; unmatched bases: 11. The CDR3 DNA is TGTGCCAGCAGGATAAACAACAGGGGAGGCTATGGCTACACCTTC. Residues: CASRINNRGGYGYTF.

The chain joins TRBV5-1 to TRBJ1-1; maybe TRBD1 (6 bases). V was shortened by 2 bases and J by 4 bases, with 9 bases between the two germline ends. The length of the CDR3 is 13 residues. Germline CDR1 and CDR2: SGHRS and YFSETQ. The DNA for the CDR3 is TGCGCCAGCAGCTTAGGGGGAGGCACTGAAGCTTTCTTT. Residues: CASSLGGGTEAFF.

About this clone: This specimen includes other DNA sequences encoding the same CDR3. The DNA of the CDR3 is TGTGCCAGCAGCTCCGACAGGGGGGATACGCAGTATTTT. Translated: CASSSDRGDTQYF. This chain links TRBV7-7 with TRBJ2-3, with 9 bases aligning to TRBD1. Germline CDR1 is SSHAT and CDR2 is FNYEAQ (reference sequence). The CDR3 extends over 13 amino acids. Trimming cost V 4 bases and J 6 bases; bases outside gene matches: 2.

The V call is TRBV6-5, the J call TRBJ1-1, with a possible D match to TRBD1 (5 bases). Trimming removed 1 base at V and 1 base at J, with 7 bases between. The CDR3 contains 14 residues. CDR1 is MNHEY and CDR2 is SVGAGI in the germline V gene. CDR3 amino acids: CASSYLQGNTEAFF. DNA of the CDR3: TGTGCCAGCAGTTACTTGCAGGGGAACACTGAAGCTTTCTTT.

The genes are TRBV6-5 and TRBJ1-4, with D hard to call. CDR1 and CDR2 (germline): MNHEY, SVGAGI. Between the trimmed V and J ends, which lost 4 bases and 0 bases, there was a span of 12 bases. The CDR3 extends over 16 amino acids. As DNA, the CDR3 is TGTGCCAGCAGTTTGTCTCACTGGGCAACTAATGAAAAACTGTTTTTT. Protein sequence: CASSLSHWATNEKLFF.

This clone was seen just once. The V and J genes are TRBV21-1 and TRBJ2-7; TRBD1, the table's D call, lacks a check against the DNA. TRBV21-1 is a recognized pseudogene. The CDR3 covers 15 residues. In nucleotides, the CDR3 is TGTGCCAGCAGCAAAGTAGGGCCAGGGGGCCACGAGCAGTACTTC. Residues: CASSKVGPGGHEQYF.

This clone showed up just once. The chain couples TRBV7-2 to TRBJ1-2; the D gene is possibly TRBD1 (6 bases). The germline V gene has CDR1 SGHTA and CDR2 FQGNSA. Trimming cost V 1 base and J 5 bases, with 14 bases left between them. The length of the CDR3 is 15 residues. The CDR3 coding sequence is TGTGCCAGCAGCTTAGTGGCAGGGGAACTATATGGCTACACCTTC. Translation gives CASSLVAGELYGYTF.